One and the same sample provided the 12 T cell receptor beta chains below, sequenced in a study of blood T cell repertoires in COVID-19. The assay was immunoSEQ multiplex PCR, and TCRdb's table has in-frame clones only and misses some. Counted here are about 270,000 clones, over 85% occurring once; the ten biggest clones make up approximately 2%. Sequencing was done on a sample of PBMCs or T cells enriched from blood (not recorded which). These TCRs come from a woman between 55 and 75 years old who had recovered from COVID-19.

The V and J genes are TRBV12-5 and TRBJ1-1, with D tentatively TRBD1 (5 bases). Germline V gives CDR1 LGHNT, CDR2 FRNRAP. Trimming stripped 6 bases from V and 6 bases from J, with 14 bases between. The CDR3 is 13 residues long. Written as DNA, the CDR3 is TGTGCTAGTGGATGGGAGGGGTACTCTGAAGCTTTCTTT. The encoded protein is CASGWEGYSEAFF.

The chain has TRBV28 and TRBJ2-4, with TRBD1 matching 8 bases. J gave up 8 bases and V 4 bases, and 7 bases lay outside the gene matches. CDR1 MDHEN and CDR2 SYDVKM come from the germline V gene. The CDR3 spans 14 residues. The DNA of the CDR3 is TGTGCCAGCAGTTCGACCGACAGGGGACACATTCAGTACTTC. Translation: CASSSTDRGHIQYF.

V is TRBV15 and J is TRBJ1-4, with D tentatively TRBD1 (6 bases). Germline assignment: CDR1 LNHNV and CDR2 YYDKDF (reference sequence). This CDR3 has 17 residues. The ends were cut back, 4 bases at V and 0 bases at J, with 15 bases in the middle. The CDR3 here is CATSMDSLYSTNEKLFF. Here the CDR3 DNA reads TGTGCCACCAGCATGGACAGCCTGTACTCAACTAATGAAAAACTGTTTTTT.

This sequence joins TRBV11-2 and TRBJ2-5; the D gene is possibly TRBD1 (6 bases). V was shortened by 5 bases and J by 2 bases, with 27 bases between the two germline ends. The CDR3 has 19 amino acids. In germline, CDR1 is SGHAT, CDR2 FQNNGV. The CDR3 region has the DNA TGTGCCAGCAGCACCGGACAGAAACTCTCCATCCAGCTACAAGAGACCCAGTACTTC. Translation gives CASSTGQKLSIQLQETQYF.

The V gene is TRBV5-1, the J gene TRBJ1-3, with a possible D match to TRBD1 (5 bases). Trimming removed 0 bases at V and 1 base at J, with 5 bases between. The CDR3 runs to 14 residues. Per germline, CDR1 SGHRS and CDR2 YFSETQ. CDR3 DNA sequence: TGCGCCAGCAGCTTGGAGGGGTCTGGAAACACCATATATTTT. Translation gives CASSLEGSGNTIYF.

The V gene is TRBV28, the J gene TRBJ2-7; D is possibly TRBD2 (6 bases). Germline assignment: CDR1 MDHEN and CDR2 SYDVKM. The CDR3 has 12 amino acids. Trimming pared 6 bases from V and 4 bases from J, leaving 10 bases between. The DNA of the CDR3 is TGTGCCAGCAGGGCGGGGCCATACGAGCAGTACTTC. This translates into CASRAGPYEQYF.

The V and J genes are TRBV5-1 and TRBJ2-5; 9 nucleotides line up with TRBD2. With V trimmed by 1 base and J by 5 bases, 9 bases remained unmatched. Germline lookup yields CDR1 SGHRS and CDR2 YFSETQ. The CDR3 is 16 residues long. The CDR3 DNA reads as TGCGCCAGCAGCTTGTTCGGTAGCGGGAGCGGGGAGACCCAGTACTTC. It codes for CASSLFGSGSGETQYF.

This clone was picked up one time. The chain joins TRBV4-1 to TRBJ1-4; D may be TRBD1 (6 bases). Germline CDR1 and CDR2: MGHRA and YSYEKL. CDR3 size: 15 residues. V lost 6 bases and J lost 2, with 13 bases in between. For the CDR3, the DNA is TGCGCCAGCAGTCGCAACCAGGGGACTAATGAAAAACTGTTTTTT. The encoded protein is CASSRNQGTNEKLFF.

The chain combines TRBV24-1 with TRBJ1-5; D is unresolved. Germline V gene data show CDR1 as KGHDR and CDR2 as SFDVKD. Trimming pared 1 base from V and 3 bases from J, leaving 9 bases between. The CDR3 sequence is 15 residues long. The DNA for the CDR3 is TGTGCCACCAGTGATTTCTCGGGAGACAATCAGCCCCAGCATTTT. Its protein is CATSDFSGDNQPQHF.

The chain uses TRBV4-1 and TRBJ2-5; TRBD2 matches at 11 bases. After removal of 3 bases from V and 2 bases from J, the junction contained 5 bases not matched to a gene. The V gene's germline CDR1 is MGHRA and CDR2 YSYEKL. The CDR3 totals 16 residues. The DNA for the CDR3 is TGCGCCAGCAGCCAGAATAGCGGGAGGGTTCAAGAGACCCAGTACTTC. Translating gives CASSQNSGRVQETQYF.

The chain carries TRBV4-1 and TRBJ1-4; 10 nucleotides line up with TRBD1. There are 15 residues in the CDR3. In germline, CDR1 is MGHRA, CDR2 YSYEKL. Trimming cost V 4 bases and J 4 bases; bases outside gene matches: 3. The CDR3 nucleotides read TGCGCCAGCAGCCGGGACAGGGGAGGTAATGAAAAACTGTTTTTT. Translating it yields CASSRDRGGNEKLFF.

This clone was observed a handful of times. The chain uses TRBV2 and TRBJ2-2; perhaps TRBD2 as D (6 bases). Per the germline V gene, CDR1 is SNHLY and CDR2 is FYNNEI. Trimming left V 3 bases short and J 5 bases short, with 10 bases between. This CDR3 region has 14 residues. In DNA form, the CDR3 reads TGTGCCAGCAGTGACGCGGGGAGGACCGGGGAGCTGTTTTTT. Amino acids: CASSDAGRTGELFF.